This is a list of T cell receptor beta chains from one sample in a study of T cells in localized non-small cell lung cancer. Assay: immunoSEQ multiplex PCR; the TCRdb copy retains only in-frame clones and omits some. Of approximately 70,000 clones detected, roughly 79% appear once; the ten largest clones hold approximately 4.7%. The input for sequencing was PBMCs, taken before any cancer treatment. Every receptor here comes from a man between 35 and 75 years old with stage II lung adenocarcinoma. Each CDR3 is given with its conserved first and last residue. D genes are given only for firm matches. Clone size is not always given. Where it is, it says once, few, many or a class for expanded clones.

j_call: TRBJ2-1; v_call: TRBV4-2; d_call: TRBD2; clone_size: NA; cdr3_nt: TGTGCCAGCAGCCAATCCGCGGGAGGGATCTCCTACAATGAGCAGTTCTTC; cdr3_aa: CASSQSAGGISYNEQFF
j_call: TRBJ2-7; v_call: TRBV11-1; d_call: TRBD2; clone_size: NA; cdr3_nt: TGTGCCAGCAGCTCCCGGACTAGCGGGCCGTCTTCCTACGAGCAGTACTTC; cdr3_aa: CASSSRTSGPSSYEQYF
j_call: TRBJ1-5; v_call: TRBV4-2; d_call: NA; clone_size: NA; cdr3_nt: TGTGCCAGCAGCCAAGAGGACAATCAGCCCCAGCATTTT; cdr3_aa: CASSQEDNQPQHF
j_call: TRBJ1-1; v_call: TRBV2; d_call: NA; clone_size: few; cdr3_nt: TGTGCCAGCCGGGCGGAGTTGGGGGCTTTCTTT; cdr3_aa: CASRAELGAFF
j_call: TRBJ2-7; v_call: TRBV30; d_call: TRBD2; clone_size: once; cdr3_nt: TGTGCCTGGAGTGGGGCCTCTAGCGGGAGGAGGTCCTACGAGCAGTACTTC; cdr3_aa: CAWSGASSGRRSYEQYF
j_call: TRBJ2-1; v_call: TRBV7-6; d_call: TRBD2; clone_size: NA; cdr3_nt: TGTGCCAGCAGCTTAAGGGCGTATAGCGGGAGCAGGGGTGATGAGCAGTTCTTC; cdr3_aa: CASSLRAYSGSRGDEQFF
j_call: TRBJ2-2; v_call: TRBV6-6; d_call: NA; clone_size: few; cdr3_nt: TGTGCCAGCAGTTACGAAGGAGGGAACACCGGGGAGCTGTTTTTT; cdr3_aa: CASSYEGGNTGELFF
j_call: TRBJ2-2; v_call: TRBV5-5; d_call: NA; clone_size: NA; cdr3_nt: TGTGCCAGCAGCTTCGGGAAGTTGAACACCGGGGAGCTGTTTTTT; cdr3_aa: CASSFGKLNTGELFF
j_call: TRBJ1-2; v_call: TRBV30; d_call: TRBD1; clone_size: once; cdr3_nt: TGTGCCTGGAGTGCACCCATGCAGGGGGCGAATGGCTACACCTTC; cdr3_aa: CAWSAPMQGANGYTF
j_call: TRBJ1-1; v_call: TRBV30; d_call: NA; clone_size: NA; cdr3_nt: TGTGCCTGGAGGGTGAACACTGAAGCTTTCTTT; cdr3_aa: CAWRVNTEAFF
j_call: TRBJ1-3; v_call: TRBV18; d_call: NA; clone_size: NA; cdr3_nt: TGTGCCAGCTCACCCCCGGGACGGCACTCTGGAAACACCATATATTTT; cdr3_aa: CASSPPGRHSGNTIYF
j_call: TRBJ2-1; v_call: TRBV19; d_call: NA; clone_size: NA; cdr3_nt: TGTGCCAGTAGGAGTAGCCCCCAGGATGAGCAGTTCTTC; cdr3_aa: CASRSSPQDEQFF
j_call: TRBJ2-1; v_call: TRBV7-2; d_call: NA; clone_size: NA; cdr3_nt: TGTGCCAGCAGCTTAGAACGTTCTATCGATGAGCAGTTCTTC; cdr3_aa: CASSLERSIDEQFF
j_call: TRBJ2-7; v_call: TRBV5-4; d_call: TRBD1; clone_size: NA; cdr3_nt: TGTGCCAGCAGCTTGATACAGGGGGCTGGCGAGCAGTACTTC; cdr3_aa: CASSLIQGAGEQYF
j_call: TRBJ2-2; v_call: TRBV2; d_call: NA; clone_size: NA; cdr3_nt: TGTGCCAGCAGTTCCCTCCGGGACTTTGCGAACACCGGGGAGCTGTTTTTT; cdr3_aa: CASSSLRDFANTGELFF
j_call: TRBJ1-2; v_call: TRBV19; d_call: NA; clone_size: NA; cdr3_nt: TGTGCCAGTAGTCCCCGGGATTATGGCTACACCTTC; cdr3_aa: CASSPRDYGYTF
j_call: TRBJ2-7; v_call: TRBV29-1; d_call: TRBD1; clone_size: NA; cdr3_nt: TGCAGCTTCCAGGGACAGGCCCAATACGAGCAGTACTTC; cdr3_aa: CSFQGQAQYEQYF
j_call: TRBJ1-1; v_call: TRBV7-9; d_call: NA; clone_size: NA; cdr3_nt: TGTGCCAGCAGCTTAGAGGTCACGGGGAGGGACACTGAAGCTTTCTTT; cdr3_aa: CASSLEVTGRDTEAFF
j_call: TRBJ2-7; v_call: TRBV18; d_call: NA; clone_size: few; cdr3_nt: TGTGCCAGCTCGTTCCAGGGTTCCTACGAGCAGTACTTC; cdr3_aa: CASSFQGSYEQYF
j_call: TRBJ1-1; v_call: TRBV7-2; d_call: NA; clone_size: NA; cdr3_nt: TGTGCCAGCAGCTTAAAAGGGGTCACTGAAGCTTTCTTT; cdr3_aa: CASSLKGVTEAFF
j_call: TRBJ2-2; v_call: TRBV27; d_call: NA; clone_size: NA; cdr3_nt: TGTGCCAGCAGTTTCGAGTACAAGGCCGGGGAGCTGTTTTTT; cdr3_aa: CASSFEYKAGELFF
j_call: TRBJ2-3; v_call: TRBV5-4; d_call: TRBD2; clone_size: NA; cdr3_nt: TGTGCCAGCAGCTTGGAAGCGGGAGGGAATACGCAGTATTTT; cdr3_aa: CASSLEAGGNTQYF
j_call: TRBJ2-5; v_call: TRBV9; d_call: TRBD1; clone_size: NA; cdr3_nt: TGTGCCAGCAGCCCCCGAGGGACAGGGGGCCAGGAGACCCAGTACTTC; cdr3_aa: CASSPRGTGGQETQYF
j_call: TRBJ2-3; v_call: TRBV7-7; d_call: NA; clone_size: NA; cdr3_nt: TGTGCTAGCAGCTTAGACCCGGGAGAGGTAGTCACAGATACGCAGTATTTT; cdr3_aa: CASSLDPGEVVTDTQYF
j_call: TRBJ1-1; v_call: TRBV6-6; d_call: NA; clone_size: NA; cdr3_nt: TGTGCCAGCAGCCCCGGGCTGAACACTGAAGCTTTCTTT; cdr3_aa: CASSPGLNTEAFF
j_call: TRBJ2-7; v_call: TRBV27; d_call: TRBD1; clone_size: NA; cdr3_nt: TGTGCCAGTCACGAGGCGGGGACAGGGTCCTACGAGCAGTACTTC; cdr3_aa: CASHEAGTGSYEQYF
j_call: TRBJ2-7; v_call: TRBV6-6; d_call: TRBD2; clone_size: NA; cdr3_nt: TGTGCCAGCAGTCACCAACTAGCGGGAGGCTTCGAGCAGTACTTC; cdr3_aa: CASSHQLAGGFEQYF
j_call: TRBJ2-5; v_call: TRBV4-2; d_call: NA; clone_size: once; cdr3_nt: TGTGCCAGCAGCCACGGAGGGTTGGAGACCCAGTACTTC; cdr3_aa: CASSHGGLETQYF
j_call: TRBJ1-5; v_call: TRBV19; d_call: TRBD1; clone_size: few; cdr3_nt: TGTGCCAGTAGTAGTGGATCGACAGGGGGGAGCAATCAGCCCCAGCATTTT; cdr3_aa: CASSSGSTGGSNQPQHF
j_call: TRBJ2-5; v_call: TRBV27; d_call: NA; clone_size: NA; cdr3_nt: TGTGCCAGCAGTTTATCGACTCAAGAGACCCAGTACTTC; cdr3_aa: CASSLSTQETQYF
j_call: TRBJ2-1; v_call: TRBV11-1; d_call: TRBD2; clone_size: once; cdr3_nt: TGTGCCAGCAGCTTAGAGATAGCGGGAGGCAATGAGCAGTTCTTC; cdr3_aa: CASSLEIAGGNEQFF
j_call: TRBJ2-1; v_call: TRBV19; d_call: TRBD2; clone_size: NA; cdr3_nt: TGTGCCAGTAGTCCTAGCGGGAGGGCCAGTGAGCAGTTCTTC; cdr3_aa: CASSPSGRASEQFF
j_call: TRBJ2-7; v_call: TRBV5-1; d_call: NA; clone_size: NA; cdr3_nt: TGCGCCAGCAGCTTGGGTCCAGGAGGAACCTACGAGCAGTACTTC; cdr3_aa: CASSLGPGGTYEQYF
j_call: TRBJ2-7; v_call: TRBV10-3; d_call: NA; clone_size: NA; cdr3_nt: TGTGCCATCAGCCGACAGAAACTCTACGAGCAGTACTTC; cdr3_aa: CAISRQKLYEQYF
j_call: TRBJ1-1; v_call: TRBV7-2; d_call: NA; clone_size: NA; cdr3_nt: TGTGCCAGCAGCTTAGGAATGTCTCTGAACACTGAAGCTTTCTTT; cdr3_aa: CASSLGMSLNTEAFF
j_call: TRBJ1-2; v_call: TRBV6-6; d_call: NA; clone_size: NA; cdr3_nt: TGTGCCAGCAGTTACCCAGGGAGGGCAAGGGGCTATGGCTACACCTTC; cdr3_aa: CASSYPGRARGYGYTF
j_call: TRBJ1-1; v_call: TRBV10-3; d_call: NA; clone_size: NA; cdr3_nt: TGTGCCATCAGCGGGACGTTTGGAATGAACACTGAAGCTTTCTTT; cdr3_aa: CAISGTFGMNTEAFF
j_call: TRBJ2-1; v_call: TRBV7-9; d_call: TRBD1; clone_size: few; cdr3_nt: TGTGCCAGCAGCGACAGGGGTAATGAGCAGTTCTTC; cdr3_aa: CASSDRGNEQFF
j_call: TRBJ2-7; v_call: TRBV14; d_call: TRBD1; clone_size: NA; cdr3_nt: TGTGCCATCAGAGACAGGGCTGGGAAGCAGTACTTC; cdr3_aa: CAIRDRAGKQYF
j_call: TRBJ1-1; v_call: TRBV2; d_call: NA; clone_size: few; cdr3_nt: TGTGCCAGCAGTGAACCTTCGGTCCCCACTGAAGCTTTCTTT; cdr3_aa: CASSEPSVPTEAFF
j_call: TRBJ2-2; v_call: TRBV5-4; d_call: NA; clone_size: NA; cdr3_nt: TGTGCCAGCGGGAGGCAGACGAACACCGGGGAGCTGTTTTTT; cdr3_aa: CASGRQTNTGELFF
j_call: TRBJ1-5; v_call: TRBV6-1; d_call: TRBD1; clone_size: NA; cdr3_nt: TGTGCCAGCAGTGAAATCCCGGGACAGGGTCATCAGCCCCAGCATTTT; cdr3_aa: CASSEIPGQGHQPQHF
j_call: TRBJ1-4; v_call: TRBV7-9; d_call: TRBD1; clone_size: NA; cdr3_nt: TGTGCCAGCAGCCCCATGGGACAGTCTAATGAAAAACTGTTTTTT; cdr3_aa: CASSPMGQSNEKLFF
j_call: TRBJ2-1; v_call: TRBV29-1; d_call: NA; clone_size: NA; cdr3_nt: TGCAGCGTTGAGAAACAGGCGGCCTATGAGCAGTTCTTC; cdr3_aa: CSVEKQAAYEQFF
j_call: TRBJ1-5; v_call: TRBV6-6; d_call: TRBD1; clone_size: few; cdr3_nt: TGTGCCAGCAGTCGGACAGGGGCTAGCAATCAGCCCCAGCATTTT; cdr3_aa: CASSRTGASNQPQHF
j_call: TRBJ2-3; v_call: TRBV5-4; d_call: TRBD1; clone_size: NA; cdr3_nt: TGTGCCAGCAGCCTGACAGGGGTGGATACGCAGTATTTT; cdr3_aa: CASSLTGVDTQYF
j_call: TRBJ2-2; v_call: TRBV4-3; d_call: TRBD2; clone_size: NA; cdr3_nt: TGCGCCAGCAGTCTTCTAGCGGGAGGGTTCGGCGGGGAGCTGTTTTTT; cdr3_aa: CASSLLAGGFGGELFF
j_call: TRBJ2-2; v_call: TRBV5-6; d_call: NA; clone_size: NA; cdr3_nt: TGTGCCCCTCCGGGTGAGCGAAAAACCGGGGAGCTGTTTTTT; cdr3_aa: CAPPGERKTGELFF
j_call: TRBJ2-7; v_call: TRBV11-3; d_call: TRBD1; clone_size: few; cdr3_nt: TGTGCCAGCAGCCCGGGGGGGACAGGGGGCGAGCAGTACTTC; cdr3_aa: CASSPGGTGGEQYF
j_call: TRBJ2-5; v_call: TRBV11-3; d_call: TRBD2; clone_size: once; cdr3_nt: TGTGCCAGCAGCTTTGCTAGCGGGAGGACAGAGACCCAGTACTTC; cdr3_aa: CASSFASGRTETQYF
j_call: TRBJ1-4; v_call: TRBV27; d_call: NA; clone_size: NA; cdr3_nt: TGTGCCAGCAGTCCCCGGGGTGAAAAACTGTTTTTT; cdr3_aa: CASSPRGEKLFF
j_call: TRBJ2-7; v_call: TRBV7-2; d_call: TRBD2; clone_size: NA; cdr3_nt: TGTGCCAGCAGCCTGGGGACTACTTGGCTGTACTTC; cdr3_aa: CASSLGTTWLYF
j_call: TRBJ1-1; v_call: TRBV11-3; d_call: NA; clone_size: NA; cdr3_nt: TGTGCCAGCAGCTTGCCCGGGACACCAGAAGCTTTCTTT; cdr3_aa: CASSLPGTPEAFF
j_call: TRBJ1-2; v_call: TRBV30; d_call: NA; clone_size: NA; cdr3_nt: TGTGCCTGGAGTAATGGAGGCTACACCTTC; cdr3_aa: CAWSNGGYTF
j_call: TRBJ2-3; v_call: TRBV5-1; d_call: NA; clone_size: NA; cdr3_nt: TGCGCCAGCAGCTTGGGGAGCGGCACAGATACGCAGTATTTT; cdr3_aa: CASSLGSGTDTQYF